This T cell receptor (beta chain) was found in a study of shared clonotypes between healthy human individuals. This clone has just a few counts. Unsorted PBMC replicate PCRs used 300 to 350 ng DNA, about 30,000 T cell genomes. Per the authors' pipeline: Quality scores were absent from the junction-only immunoSEQ sequences, so filtering differed. Repertoires were generated with immunoSEQ multiplex PCR, while TCRdb's copy carries only in-frame clones and drops some. The V and J calls and clone size come from that table; D and trimming were worked out from the DNA. The data hold 450,000 to 550,000 clones, with around 79% observed a single time. V was shortened by 3 bases and J by 5 bases, with 8 bases between the two germline ends. Germline lookup yields CDR1 LGHNA and CDR2 YNFKEQ. This CDR3 is 13 amino acids long.

This clonotype was obtained from a woman aged 40 to 49 in good health. Some clones in this sample may be carry-over from other donors' samples. Sequenced input: PBMCs. The V gene is TRBV4-2, the J gene TRBJ1-5; D is undetermined. The CDR3 bases are TGTGCCAGCAGCCAGGCTACAGATCAGCCCCAGCATTTT. Amino acid sequence: CASSQATDQPQHF.